This T cell receptor (beta chain) was captured in a study of T cell repertoires in cytomegalovirus infection. Study-level findings and limits: HLA-C-restricted CMV-specific TCR beta clonotypes prevailed in the ex vivo response.

TCRdb re-derived calls from the reads in MiXCR, one entry per CDR3 protein. The data hold around 140,000 distinct CDR3 sequences, with about 31% observed a single time. This CDR3 is built from 14 residues. CDR1 and CDR2 from the germline V gene are MNHNY and SVGAGI (reference sequence). Details on this clonotype: Antigen: not known. One end of the junction varies from germline; a read error may be responsible.

This rearrangement joins TRBV6-6 to TRBJ1-1, with 7 bases lining up with TRBD1. This TCR derives from a human donor in good health (CMV status not recorded). Some clones in this sample may be carry-over from other donors' samples. The sample here was CD8+ T cells from cultured PBMCs, taken from culture after CMV antigen stimulation. CDR3 bases: TGTGCCAGCAGTAAGACAGGGATGAATACTGAAGCTTTCTTT. It translates to CASSKTGMNTEAFF.